The rows below give T cell receptor beta chains drawn from one sample of a study of control samples from healthy donors and cancer patients. Method: immunoSEQ multiplex PCR; TCRdb's copy keeps in-frame clones and lacks some. The table shows tens of thousands of clones, with nearly 90% occurring only once. The sequenced sample consisted of blood. The receptors derive from a man over 45 in good health. Each CDR3 is given with its conserved first and last residue. Fields, in order: V gene, J gene, clone size, D gene, CDR3 DNA, CDR3 protein. The D gene is left open where the match is weak. The size field is filled for only some rows; it gives once, few, many or a size class.

V: TRBV30
J: TRBJ1-4
size: .
D: .
DNA: TGTGCCTGGAGTTTGAAAAATGAAAAACTGTTTTTT
CDR3: CAWSLKNEKLFF

V: TRBV18
J: TRBJ2-7
size: .
D: TRBD1
DNA: TGTGCCAGCTCACTTTTGGCCTCTGGGACAGAATACGAGCAGTACTTC
CDR3: CASSLLASGTEYEQYF

V: TRBV7-9
J: TRBJ1-2
size: medium-sized
D: TRBD1
DNA: TGTGCCAGCAGCTTAGCGACAGGGGCCACGAATACGTATGGCTACACCTTC
CDR3: CASSLATGATNTYGYTF

V: TRBV5-6
J: TRBJ2-3
size: .
D: TRBD2
DNA: TGTGCCAGCAGCCTGACTAGCGGGGGAGGGGATACGCAGTATTTT
CDR3: CASSLTSGGGDTQYF

V: TRBV7-9
J: TRBJ2-3
size: .
D: .
DNA: TGTGCCAGCAGCTTAGACGGCACAGATACGCAGTATTTT
CDR3: CASSLDGTDTQYF

V: TRBV27
J: TRBJ2-6
size: .
D: TRBD1
DNA: TGTGCCAGCAGCTCCGGGACAGGAGAATCTGGGGCCAACGTCCTGACTTTC
CDR3: CASSSGTGESGANVLTF

V: TRBV7-7
J: TRBJ2-5
size: once
D: TRBD2
DNA: TGTGCCAGCAGCCAACTAGCGGGGGGCGCCGAGACCCAGTACTTC
CDR3: CASSQLAGGAETQYF

V: TRBV7-9
J: TRBJ2-3
size: .
D: .
DNA: TGTGCCAGCAGCTTCGAGGGGATGGGAGATACGCAGTATTTT
CDR3: CASSFEGMGDTQYF

V: TRBV7-9
J: TRBJ1-4
size: .
D: .
DNA: TGTGCCAGCAGCCCACATGGCGGGGGGGCTAATGAAAAACTGTTTTTT
CDR3: CASSPHGGGANEKLFF

V: TRBV19
J: TRBJ1-1
size: once
D: TRBD1
DNA: TGTGCCAGTACCCCCTCCCGGACAGGGATAAGAGGAATGAACACTGAAGCTTTCTTT
CDR3: CASTPSRTGIRGMNTEAFF

V: TRBV30
J: TRBJ1-1
size: .
D: .
DNA: TGTGCCTGGACTGACAGCAGTATGAACACTGAAGCTTTCTTT
CDR3: CAWTDSSMNTEAFF

V: TRBV11-3
J: TRBJ2-5
size: .
D: .
DNA: TGTGCCAGCAGCCACCGAGGGACCCAGTACTTC
CDR3: CASSHRGTQYF

V: TRBV11-3
J: TRBJ1-1
size: .
D: .
DNA: TGTGCCAGCAGCGCGGGGACTGAAGCTTTCTTT
CDR3: CASSAGTEAFF

V: TRBV30
J: TRBJ1-1
size: few
D: .
DNA: TGTGCCTGGAGTGGACTCTACACTGAAGCTTTCTTT
CDR3: CAWSGLYTEAFF

V: TRBV10-2
J: TRBJ2-7
size: .
D: TRBD2
DNA: TGCGCCAGCGGGTCGACTAGCGGGGAAACCCGCTCCTACGAGCAGTACTTC
CDR3: CASGSTSGETRSYEQYF

V: TRBV29-1
J: TRBJ1-1
size: .
D: .
DNA: TGCAGCGTTGAAGTGGGAGTTGGTGCTTTCTTT
CDR3: CSVEVGVGAFF

V: TRBV18
J: TRBJ2-3
size: .
D: .
DNA: TGTGCCAGCTCACCTGGGGACCGCCGGGCGCAGTATTTT
CDR3: CASSPGDRRAQYF

V: TRBV5-4
J: TRBJ2-5
size: .
D: TRBD1
DNA: TGTGCCAGCAGCTTGCGCACAGGGGAGAGAGAGACCCAGTACTTC
CDR3: CASSLRTGERETQYF

V: TRBV19
J: TRBJ2-3
size: .
D: .
DNA: TGTGCCAGTAGCGACGGCCTAGGGGGGACAGATACGCAGTATTTT
CDR3: CASSDGLGGTDTQYF

V: TRBV6-1
J: TRBJ1-1
size: .
D: .
DNA: TGTGCCAGCAGTGAAGCGCGCAACGAGAACACTGAAGCTTTCTTT
CDR3: CASSEARNENTEAFF

V: TRBV6-1
J: TRBJ2-4
size: .
D: TRBD1
DNA: TGTGCCAGCAGTGGGCCGGGACAGGGGGTTTTTTCGTCGGCCAAAAACATTCAGTACTTC
CDR3: CASSGPGQGVFSSAKNIQYF

V: TRBV10-3
J: TRBJ2-2
size: .
D: .
DNA: TGTGCCATCACTGGAGAGGGCTCCGGGGAGCTGTTTTTT
CDR3: CAITGEGSGELFF

V: TRBV18
J: TRBJ2-5
size: .
D: TRBD2
DNA: TGTGCCAGCTCGCGCACTAGCGGGGGCTCCCGCGGGGAGACCCAGTACTTC
CDR3: CASSRTSGGSRGETQYF

V: TRBV5-1
J: TRBJ1-2
size: .
D: TRBD1
DNA: TGCGCCAGCAGCTTAAGGACAGGGGGCCTGATGGATGGCTACACCTTC
CDR3: CASSLRTGGLMDGYTF

V: TRBV6-1
J: TRBJ1-6
size: .
D: TRBD1
DNA: TGTGCCAGCAGTGACAGGGGGCCAAGTAATTCACCCCTCCACTTT
CDR3: CASSDRGPSNSPLHF

V: TRBV12-3/TRBV12-4
J: TRBJ2-7
size: .
D: TRBD1
DNA: TGTGCCAGCAGAACTGGGACAGGACACGAGCAGTACTTC
CDR3: CASRTGTGHEQYF

V: TRBV30
J: TRBJ1-1
size: .
D: TRBD1
DNA: TGTGCCTGGGATGGACCGGGACAGGGGGAAGACACTGAAGCTTTCTTT
CDR3: CAWDGPGQGEDTEAFF

V: TRBV5-1
J: TRBJ1-1
size: once
D: .
DNA: TGCGCCAGCAGCTTGTCAGGGGTTGACACTGAAGCTTTCTTT
CDR3: CASSLSGVDTEAFF

V: TRBV30
J: TRBJ2-1
size: .
D: .
DNA: TGTGCCTGGAGTGCCACACGGTATGAGCAGTTCTTC
CDR3: CAWSATRYEQFF

V: TRBV10-2
J: TRBJ2-7
size: .
D: .
DNA: TGCGCCAGCAGTGGCCCCTACGAGCAGTACTTC
CDR3: CASSGPYEQYF

V: TRBV6-5
J: TRBJ1-5
size: .
D: .
DNA: TGTGCCAGCAGCCAGGCCAGTGACAATCAGCCCCAGCATTTT
CDR3: CASSQASDNQPQHF

V: TRBV5-1
J: TRBJ2-5
size: .
D: .
DNA: TGCGCCAGCAGCTCGGGGTCTGGGAACCAAGAGACCCAGTACTTC
CDR3: CASSSGSGNQETQYF

V: TRBV6-5
J: TRBJ2-2
size: .
D: TRBD1
DNA: TGTGCCAGCAGTTCGGACAGGGGTGGGGAGCTGTTTTTT
CDR3: CASSSDRGGELFF

V: TRBV5-1
J: TRBJ1-1
size: .
D: .
DNA: TGCGCCAGCAGCCCCGGGGTGAACACTGAAGCTTTCTTT
CDR3: CASSPGVNTEAFF

V: TRBV6-5
J: TRBJ2-7
size: .
D: .
DNA: TGTGCCAGCAGTCCAAGACGCACGGGGGAGCGGGAGCAGTACTTC
CDR3: CASSPRRTGEREQYF

V: TRBV18
J: TRBJ2-7
size: .
D: TRBD2
DNA: TGTGCCAGCTCACCACCGGTTAGCGGGGGAACCTACGAGCAGTACTTC
CDR3: CASSPPVSGGTYEQYF

V: TRBV30
J: TRBJ1-2
size: .
D: TRBD1
DNA: TGTGCCTGCCAGGACAGGCTTAACTATGGCTACACCTTC
CDR3: CACQDRLNYGYTF

V: TRBV28
J: TRBJ1-4
size: .
D: TRBD1
DNA: TGTGCCAGCAGTCCTCCCGGGACAGGGGGAGAAAAACTGTTTTTT
CDR3: CASSPPGTGGEKLFF

V: TRBV6-5
J: TRBJ2-2
size: .
D: .
DNA: TGTGCCAGCAAAGAAGGCATGGTCCCCGGGGAGCTGTTTTTT
CDR3: CASKEGMVPGELFF

V: TRBV29-1
J: TRBJ1-1
size: .
D: .
DNA: TGCAGCGTTGCCACCCTGGGGGGATATCGGGGCATGAACACTGAAGCTTTCTTT
CDR3: CSVATLGGYRGMNTEAFF

V: TRBV7-8
J: TRBJ2-5
size: .
D: .
DNA: TGTGCCAGCAGCTTAGGTGGGAGGGGGCAAGAGACCCAGTACTTC
CDR3: CASSLGGRGQETQYF

V: TRBV9
J: TRBJ1-4
size: .
D: TRBD1
DNA: TGTGCCAGCAGCGTCTCCGGACAGGGAAGTGAAAAACTGTTTTTT
CDR3: CASSVSGQGSEKLFF

V: TRBV15
J: TRBJ2-3
size: .
D: .
DNA: TGTGCCACCAGCAGGGCCTCCGGACAGTTCCGCACAGATACGCAGTATTTT
CDR3: CATSRASGQFRTDTQYF

V: TRBV6-6
J: TRBJ1-5
size: .
D: .
DNA: TGTGCCAGCAGTCCATCGGACGGAGGGGGAAATCAGCCCCAGCATTTT
CDR3: CASSPSDGGGNQPQHF

V: TRBV3-1/TRBV3-2
J: TRBJ1-5
size: .
D: .
DNA: TGTGCCAGCAGCCAAGAAGGGCGCGAATACAATCAGCCCCAGCATTTT
CDR3: CASSQEGREYNQPQHF

V: TRBV13
J: TRBJ2-3
size: .
D: .
DNA: TGTGCCAGCAGCCCTAGCTTTCGTAGCACAGATACGCAGTATTTT
CDR3: CASSPSFRSTDTQYF

V: TRBV5-1
J: TRBJ2-6
size: .
D: .
DNA: TGCGCCAGCAGCAGGGACAACTCTGGGGCCAACGTCCTGACTTTC
CDR3: CASSRDNSGANVLTF